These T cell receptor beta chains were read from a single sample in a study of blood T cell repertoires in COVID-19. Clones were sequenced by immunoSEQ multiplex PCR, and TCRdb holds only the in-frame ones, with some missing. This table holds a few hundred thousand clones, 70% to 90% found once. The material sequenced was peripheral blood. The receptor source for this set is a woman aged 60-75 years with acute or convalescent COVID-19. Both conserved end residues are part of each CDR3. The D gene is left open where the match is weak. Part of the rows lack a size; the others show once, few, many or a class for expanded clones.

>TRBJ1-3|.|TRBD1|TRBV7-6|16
CASSLASTGTGNTIYF
TGTGCCAGCAGCTTAGCCTCGACAGGGACTGGAAACACCATATATTTT
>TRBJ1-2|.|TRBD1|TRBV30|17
CAWISRLTGRAFYGYTF
TGTGCCTGGATCTCTAGATTGACAGGGCGAGCCTTCTATGGCTACACCTTC
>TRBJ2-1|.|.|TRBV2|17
CASSEALMAGGYNEQFF
TGTGCCAGCAGTGAAGCCCTCATGGCAGGGGGGTACAATGAGCAGTTCTTC
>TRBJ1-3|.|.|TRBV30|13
CAWSLGSGNTIYF
TGTGCCTGGAGCCTAGGATCTGGAAACACCATATATTTT
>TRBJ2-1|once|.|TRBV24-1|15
CATAPGQLYVNEQFF
TGTGCCACAGCCCCCGGACAGCTCTACGTTAATGAGCAGTTCTTC
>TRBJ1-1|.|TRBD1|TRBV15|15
CATSRSGTGHGEAFF
TGTGCCACCAGCAGATCCGGGACAGGACATGGTGAAGCTTTCTTT
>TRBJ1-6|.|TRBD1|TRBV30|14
CAWSLDRGNSPLHF
TGTGCCTGGAGTCTGGACAGGGGTAATTCACCCCTCCACTTT
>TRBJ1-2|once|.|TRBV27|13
CASSPGGVGGYTF
TGTGCCAGCAGCCCAGGAGGTGTAGGCGGCTACACCTTC
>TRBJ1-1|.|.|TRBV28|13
CASSLSRGHKAFF
TGTGCCAGCAGTTTATCAAGGGGTCATAAAGCTTTCTTT
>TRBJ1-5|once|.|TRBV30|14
CAWSVGQGRQPQHF
TGTGCCTGGAGTGTTGGGCAGGGTCGCCAGCCCCAGCATTTT
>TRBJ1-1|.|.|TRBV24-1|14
CATRGDTVNTEAFF
TGTGCCACCAGAGGGGACACAGTGAACACTGAAGCTTTCTTT
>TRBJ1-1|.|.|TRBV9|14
CASSAGIGNTEAFF
TGTGCCAGCAGCGCCGGGATCGGGAACACTGAAGCTTTCTTT
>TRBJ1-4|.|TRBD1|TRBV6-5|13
CATRDSQNEKLFF
TGTGCCACCAGGGACAGCCAAAATGAAAAACTGTTTTTT
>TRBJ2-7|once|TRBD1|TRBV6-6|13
CASSPGQGSEQYF
TGTGCCAGCAGTCCGGGACAGGGGTCAGAGCAGTACTTC
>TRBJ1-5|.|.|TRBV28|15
CASAPGSLGNQPQHF
TGTGCCAGCGCCCCCGGGTCGTTGGGCAATCAGCCCCAGCATTTT
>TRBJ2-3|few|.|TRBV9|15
CASSVVEGGADTQYF
TGTGCCAGCAGCGTAGTTGAGGGAGGAGCAGATACGCAGTATTTT
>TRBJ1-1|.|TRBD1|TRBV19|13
CASSRTGRTEAFF
TGTGCCAGTAGTCGGACAGGCAGGACTGAAGCTTTCTTT
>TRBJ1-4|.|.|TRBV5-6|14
CASSMRGGREKLFF
TGTGCCAGCAGCATGAGGGGAGGGCGTGAAAAACTGTTTTTT
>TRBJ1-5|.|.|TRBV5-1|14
CASSLAGSNQPQHF
TGCGCCAGCAGCTTGGCAGGTAGCAATCAGCCCCAGCATTTT
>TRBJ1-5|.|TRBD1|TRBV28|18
CASSRPGGQGAGNQPQHF
TGTGCCAGCAGTCGCCCCGGGGGACAGGGGGCTGGCAATCAGCCCCAGCATTTT
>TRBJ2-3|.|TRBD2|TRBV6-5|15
CASSFRTSGTDTQYF
TGTGCCAGCAGTTTTCGGACTAGCGGGACAGATACGCAGTATTTT
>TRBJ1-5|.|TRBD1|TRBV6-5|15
CASTPQGGSNQPQHF
TGTGCCAGCACCCCCCAGGGGGGCTCCAATCAGCCCCAGCATTTT
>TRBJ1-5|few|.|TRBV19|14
CASSFPGGFQPQHF
TGTGCCAGTAGTTTCCCGGGGGGTTTTCAGCCCCAGCATTTT
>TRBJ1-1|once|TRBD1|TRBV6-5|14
CASSWDRQGTEAFF
TGTGCCAGCAGCTGGGACAGGCAGGGCACTGAAGCTTTCTTT
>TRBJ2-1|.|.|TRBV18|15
CASAPGRESYNEQFF
TGTGCCAGCGCCCCTGGCAGGGAATCCTACAATGAGCAGTTCTTC
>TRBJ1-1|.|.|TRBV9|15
CASSVGGQENTEAFF
TGTGCCAGCAGCGTAGGGGGCCAGGAGAACACTGAAGCTTTCTTT
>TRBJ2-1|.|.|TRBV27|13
CASSLLQGNEQFF
TGTGCCAGCAGTTTATTACAGGGCAATGAGCAGTTCTTC
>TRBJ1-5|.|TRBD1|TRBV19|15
CASSIRQGQNQPQHF
TGTGCCAGTAGTATTAGACAGGGGCAGAATCAGCCCCAGCATTTT
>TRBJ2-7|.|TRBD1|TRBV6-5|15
CASSLGQGPLYEQYF
TGTGCCAGCAGTTTAGGACAGGGCCCGCTCTACGAGCAGTACTTC
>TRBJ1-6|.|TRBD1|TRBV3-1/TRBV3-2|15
CASSLYLTGSSPLHF
TGTGCCAGCAGCCTCTACTTGACAGGGTCCTCACCCCTCCACTTT
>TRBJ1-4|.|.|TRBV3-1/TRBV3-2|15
CASSQISGRPPKLFF
TGTGCCAGCAGCCAAATATCCGGGAGGCCCCCAAAACTGTTTTTT